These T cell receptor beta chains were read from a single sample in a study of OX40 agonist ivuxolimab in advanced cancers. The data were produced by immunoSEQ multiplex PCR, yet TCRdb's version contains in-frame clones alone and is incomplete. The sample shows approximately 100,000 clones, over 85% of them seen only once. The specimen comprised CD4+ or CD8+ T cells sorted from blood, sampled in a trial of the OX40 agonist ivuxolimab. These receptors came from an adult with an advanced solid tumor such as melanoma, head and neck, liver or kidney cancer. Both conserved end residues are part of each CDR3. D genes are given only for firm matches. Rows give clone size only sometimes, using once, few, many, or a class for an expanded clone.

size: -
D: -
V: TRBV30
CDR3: CAWSPPVGPEKLFF

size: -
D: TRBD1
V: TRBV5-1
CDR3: CASSLLPGQMNTEAFF

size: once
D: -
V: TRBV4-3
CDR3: CASSRAQGLGGANVLTF

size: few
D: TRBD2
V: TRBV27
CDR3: CASSSLAGTGNEQYF

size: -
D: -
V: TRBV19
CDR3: CASSGQNSGNTIYF

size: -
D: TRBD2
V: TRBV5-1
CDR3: CASSLGGLATDTQYF

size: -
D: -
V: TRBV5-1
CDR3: CASSLAPLQGAREQYF

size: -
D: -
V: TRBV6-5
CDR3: CASSYSNPPEAFF

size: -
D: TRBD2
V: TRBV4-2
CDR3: CASSRVAGGPNEQFF

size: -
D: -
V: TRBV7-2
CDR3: CASSRPGGANNEQFF

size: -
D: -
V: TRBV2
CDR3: CASRGGSYEQYF

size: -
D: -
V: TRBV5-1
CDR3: CASSSVPGRPNYGYTF

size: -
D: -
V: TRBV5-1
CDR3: CASSLTTLKDEQYF

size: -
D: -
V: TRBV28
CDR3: CASISGAVQETQYF

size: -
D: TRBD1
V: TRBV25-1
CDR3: CASSEYSGQGVGTGELFF

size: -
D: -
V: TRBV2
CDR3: CASSEGVQTTEAFF

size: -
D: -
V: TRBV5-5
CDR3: CASSLSGAAAGNQPQHF